The 20 T cell receptor beta chains reported below all come from one sample, sequenced in a study of blood T cell repertoires in COVID-19. Sequencing was performed with immunoSEQ multiplex PCR; in TCRdb, only in-frame clones are kept and a portion is missing. This sample has fewer than 500,000 clones; around 90% occur once, and the top ten carry about 0.65%. The source material was PBMCs or T cells enriched from blood (not recorded which). The receptors come from a woman between 18 and 30 years old who had recovered from COVID-19.

The J gene is TRBJ1-2, the V gene TRBV6-1; TRBD1 might be the D (6 bases). Per germline, CDR1 MNHNS and CDR2 SASEGT. This CDR3 comprises 15 residues. Trimming pared 0 bases from V and 6 bases from J, leaving 14 bases between. This chain's CDR3 is CASSEATFYRDGYTF. The CDR3 DNA follows: TGTGCCAGCAGTGAAGCGACGTTTTACAGGGATGGCTACACCTTC.

This chain joins TRBV19 and TRBJ2-1; weak D call: TRBD1 (6 bases). CDR1 and CDR2 from the germline V gene are LNHDA and SQIVND (reference sequence). With 1 base removed from V and 7 bases from J, the gap between germline ends came to 11 bases. The CDR3 has 14 residues. The CDR3 here is CASSIGGPGNEQFF. CDR3 nucleotide sequence: TGTGCCAGTAGTATAGGGGGGCCGGGGAATGAGCAGTTCTTC.

The J gene is TRBJ1-4, the V gene TRBV28; D perhaps matches TRBD1 (5 bases). The CDR3 is 14 amino acids. Trimming took 8 bases from V and 10 from J, leaving 20 bases between them. Germline lookup yields CDR1 MDHEN and CDR2 SYDVKM. This CDR3 is CASSRTPTPGKLFF. The CDR3 bases are TGTGCCAGCTCCAGGACACCGACCCCGGGAAAACTGTTTTTT.

This sequence joins TRBV7-2 and TRBJ1-1, with D possibly being TRBD1 (5 bases). This CDR3 is built from 19 residues. CDR1 and CDR2 (germline): SGHTA, FQGNSA. The V and J ends lost 5 bases and 1 base respectively, with 26 bases between them. The CDR3 loop is CASSHNMRGRWRSNTEAFF. DNA of the CDR3: TGTGCCAGCAGCCATAATATGCGGGGGAGGTGGCGCTCGAACACTGAAGCTTTCTTT.

The chain has TRBV6-1 and TRBJ1-5; no clear D gene. Trimming took 0 bases from V and 3 from J, leaving 9 bases between them. Germline-derived CDR1 and CDR2 are MNHNS and SASEGT. The CDR3 covers 15 residues. The CDR3 sequence: CASSEAGSSNQPQHF. CDR3 DNA sequence: TGTGCCAGCAGTGAAGCTGGCAGTTCCAATCAGCCCCAGCATTTT.

The gene calls are TRBV7-9 and TRBJ1-2; no clear D gene. V lost 1 base to trimming and J lost 6 bases, with 21 bases between them. Germline loops: CDR1 SEHNR, CDR2 FQNEAQ (reference sequence). The CDR3 contains 17 residues. The CDR3 nucleotides are TGTGCCAGCAGCTTAGTACCCCCGGTGTTGAGGTTGCATGGCTACACCTTC. This sequence encodes CASSLVPPVLRLHGYTF. The whole variable domain, remainder taken from reference TRBV7-9 and TRBJ1-2, is DTGVSQNPRHKITKRGQNVTFRCDPISEHNRLYWYRQTLGQGPEFLTYFQNEAQLEKSRLLSDRFSAERPKGSFSTLEIQRTEQGDSAMYLCASSLVPPVLRLHGYTFGSGTRLTVV.

V gene TRBV30 combines with J gene TRBJ2-1; possible D gene TRBD2, 6 bases. V lost 5 bases and J lost 3, with 8 bases in between. This CDR3 comprises 12 residues. Germline CDR1 and CDR2: GTSNPN and SVGIG (reference sequence). The CDR3 reads CAWSGSYNEQFF. CDR3 nucleotides: TGTGCCTGGTCCGGGAGCTACAATGAGCAGTTCTTC.

This chain links TRBV3-1 (or the pseudogene TRBV3-2) with TRBJ1-2, with D possibly matching TRBD1 (5 bases). The germline V gene has CDR1 LGHDT and CDR2 YNNKEL (reference sequence). The ends were cut back, 1 base at V and 7 bases at J, with 13 bases in the middle. The length of the CDR3 is 14 residues. The chain's CDR3 is CASSQGAGEGGYTF. The DNA for the CDR3 is TGTGCCAGCAGCCAAGGCGCGGGGGAGGGTGGCTACACCTTC.

The chain links TRBV12-5 to TRBJ1-5; tentative D call: TRBD1 (6 bases). V was cut by 1 base and J by 2 bases, with 9 bases left in between. The CDR3 spans 15 residues. Looked up from germline, CDR1 is LGHNT and CDR2 is FRNRAP. CDR3 DNA: TGTGCTAGTGGTTTGGACAGGGCGGGCAATCAGCCCCAGCATTTT. Amino acids: CASGLDRAGNQPQHF. The whole variable domain, filled in from reference TRBV12-5 and TRBJ1-5, reads DARVTQTPRHKVTEMGQEVTMRCQPILGHNTVFWYRQTMMQGLELLAYFRNRAPLDDSGMPKDRFSAEMPDATLATLKIQPSEPRDSAVYFCASGLDRAGNQPQHFGDGTRLSIL.

This sequence joins TRBV7-2 and TRBJ1-6; D ambiguous. Germline CDR1 is SGHTA and CDR2 is FQGNSA. The CDR3 extends over 14 amino acids. The germline V and J ends were trimmed by 3 bases and 6 bases, with 9 bases remaining between them. CDR3: CASSFAAVNSPLHF. The CDR3 coding sequence is TGTGCCAGCAGCTTCGCGGCCGTTAATTCACCCCTCCACTTT.

The chain employs TRBV18 and TRBJ2-1; possibly TRBD1 for D (6 bases). Germline V gene sequence: CDR1 KGHSH, CDR2 LQKENI. Trimming removed 3 bases at V and 4 bases at J, with 16 bases between. This CDR3 comprises 16 residues. CDR3 coding DNA: TGTGCCAGCTCACCCTCTCAGGGGACCCTGTACAATGAGCAGTTCTTC. It yields the protein CASSPSQGTLYNEQFF.

This clone was found a few times. The J gene is TRBJ2-1, the V gene TRBV3-1 (or the pseudogene TRBV3-2), with a possible D match to TRBD2 (6 bases). V lost 1 base to trimming and J lost 7 bases, with 17 bases between them. In germline, CDR1 is LGHDT, CDR2 YNNKEL (reference sequence). The CDR3 extends over 16 amino acids. The CDR3 sequence: CASSQVLGGIRNEQFF. The CDR3 DNA is TGTGCCAGCAGCCAAGTCCTCGGGGGTATAAGGAATGAGCAGTTCTTC.

This sequence joins TRBV30 and TRBJ1-1, with D tentatively TRBD1 (6 bases). There are 15 residues in the CDR3. Germline CDR1 GTSNPN, CDR2 SVGIG (reference sequence). V lost 0 bases and J 1 base, leaving 12 bases between the germline ends. The CDR3 reads CAWSVPTGANTEAFF. Written as DNA, the CDR3 is TGTGCCTGGAGTGTCCCGACAGGAGCGAACACTGAAGCTTTCTTT.

The V and J genes are TRBV29-1 and TRBJ2-2; D unclear. Germline V lookup: CDR1 SQVTM, CDR2 ANQGSEA. The CDR3 loop spans 11 amino acids. The V end lost 5 bases, the J end lost 5 bases, and 6 bases lay between the germline ends. The CDR3 DNA reads as TGCAGCGTTCCTGTAACCGGGGAGCTGTTTTTT. Translating it yields CSVPVTGELFF.

The V call is TRBV5-5, the J call TRBJ2-1; 11 bases are a match to TRBD2. Trimming took 0 bases from V and 9 from J; bases not matched to a gene: 5. The CDR3 is made up of 15 amino acids. From germline, CDR1 is SGHKS and CDR2 YYEKEE (reference sequence). Written as DNA, the CDR3 is TGTGCCAGCAGCTTGGTAGCGGGGGGGCTTTTTGAGCAGTTCTTC. It codes for CASSLVAGGLFEQFF.

This clone was picked up one time. The chain carries TRBV5-1 and TRBJ1-4; tentatively, D is TRBD1 (5 bases). Germline V gene data show CDR1 as SGHRS and CDR2 as YFSETQ. The V end was cut by 3 bases, the J end by 7 bases, with 13 bases between. The length of the CDR3 is 14 residues. The CDR3 region has the DNA TGCGCCAGCAGCTCCCCGGGGGAGGCTGAAAAACTGTTTTTT. The encoded protein is CASSSPGEAEKLFF.

The chain carries TRBV6-5 and TRBJ2-5; D not certain. The CDR3 runs to 13 residues. The germline V and J ends were trimmed by 0 bases and 5 bases, with 7 bases remaining between them. Germline CDR1 reads MNHEY; CDR2 reads SVGAGI. The chain's CDR3 is CASSYSGRETQYF. The CDR3 DNA reads TGTGCCAGCAGTTACTCGGGCAGGGAGACCCAGTACTTC.

The chain joins TRBV4-1 to TRBJ2-3, with a possible D match to TRBD1 (6 bases). The V end was cut by 0 bases, the J end by 3 bases, with 16 bases between. The CDR3 extends over 17 amino acids. Germline lookup yields CDR1 MGHRA and CDR2 YSYEKL. CDR3 sequence: CASSQDPGQLGTDTQYF. CDR3 sequence (DNA): TGCGCCAGCAGCCAAGACCCCGGACAGTTAGGTACAGATACGCAGTATTTT.

The rearrangement joins TRBV6-5 to TRBJ1-6; 8 nucleotides agree with TRBD1. Unmatched junction bases numbered 7, after V lost 2 bases and J lost 7 bases. In germline, CDR1 is MNHEY, CDR2 SVGAGI. The CDR3 has 16 residues. DNA for the CDR3: TGTGCCAGCAGTTACGCTATGACAGGGGACAATTCACCCCTCCACTTT. It encodes CASSYAMTGDNSPLHF.

This clone appeared many times. The chain carries TRBV15 and TRBJ2-7; 8 nucleotides line up with TRBD1. There are 13 residues in the CDR3. The germline CDR1 and CDR2 sequences are LNHNV and YYDKDF (reference sequence). The junction had 3 bases not matched to a gene; V was cut back by 3 bases and J by 5 bases. CDR3 nucleotides: TGTGCCACCAGCAGGGACAGGGTACACGAGCAGTACTTC. As protein: CATSRDRVHEQYF.